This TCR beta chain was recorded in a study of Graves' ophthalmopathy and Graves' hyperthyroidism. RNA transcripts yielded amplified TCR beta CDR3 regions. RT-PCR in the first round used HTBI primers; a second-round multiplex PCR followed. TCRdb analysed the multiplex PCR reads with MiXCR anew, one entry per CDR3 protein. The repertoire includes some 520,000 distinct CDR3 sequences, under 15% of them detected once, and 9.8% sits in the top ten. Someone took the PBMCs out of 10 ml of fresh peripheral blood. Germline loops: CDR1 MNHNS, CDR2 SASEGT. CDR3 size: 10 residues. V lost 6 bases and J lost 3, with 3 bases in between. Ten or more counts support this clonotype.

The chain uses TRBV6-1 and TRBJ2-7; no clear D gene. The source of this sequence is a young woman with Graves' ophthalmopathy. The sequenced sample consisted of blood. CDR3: CASRLYEQYF. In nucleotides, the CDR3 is TGTGCCAGCAGACTCTACGAGCAGTACTTC.